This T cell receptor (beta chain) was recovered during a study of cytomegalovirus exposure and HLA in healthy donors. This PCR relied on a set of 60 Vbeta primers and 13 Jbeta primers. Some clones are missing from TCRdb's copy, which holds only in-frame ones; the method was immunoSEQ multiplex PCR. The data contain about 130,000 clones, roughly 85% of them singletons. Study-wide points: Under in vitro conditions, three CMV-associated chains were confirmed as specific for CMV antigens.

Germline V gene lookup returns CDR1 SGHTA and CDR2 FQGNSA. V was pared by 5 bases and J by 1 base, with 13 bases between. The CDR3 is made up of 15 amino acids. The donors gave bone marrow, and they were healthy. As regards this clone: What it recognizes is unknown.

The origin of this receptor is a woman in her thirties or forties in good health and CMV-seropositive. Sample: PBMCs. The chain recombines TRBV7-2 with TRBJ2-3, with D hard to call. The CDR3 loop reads CASSLLPPGTDTQYF. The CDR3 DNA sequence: TGTGCCAGCAGCCTTCTCCCTCCGGGCACAGATACGCAGTATTTT. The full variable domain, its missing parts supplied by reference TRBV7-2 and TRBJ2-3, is GAGVSQSPSNKVTEKGKDVELRCDPISGHTALYWYRQSLGQGLEFLIYFQGNSAPDKSGLPSDRFSAERTGGSVSTLTIQRTQQEDSAVYLCASSLLPPGTDTQYFGPGTRLTVL.